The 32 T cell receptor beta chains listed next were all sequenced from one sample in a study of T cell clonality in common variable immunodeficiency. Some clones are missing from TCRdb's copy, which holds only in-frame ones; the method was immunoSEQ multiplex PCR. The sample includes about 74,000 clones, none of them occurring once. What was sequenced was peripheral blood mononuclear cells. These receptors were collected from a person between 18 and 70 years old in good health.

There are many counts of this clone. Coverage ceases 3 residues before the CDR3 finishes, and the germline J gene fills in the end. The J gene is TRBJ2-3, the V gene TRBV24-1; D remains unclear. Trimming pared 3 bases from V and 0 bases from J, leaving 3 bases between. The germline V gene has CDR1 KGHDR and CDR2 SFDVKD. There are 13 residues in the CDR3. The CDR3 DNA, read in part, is TGTGCCACCAGTGATAGGAGCACAGATACG. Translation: CATSDRSTDT. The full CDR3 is CATSDRSTDTQYF.

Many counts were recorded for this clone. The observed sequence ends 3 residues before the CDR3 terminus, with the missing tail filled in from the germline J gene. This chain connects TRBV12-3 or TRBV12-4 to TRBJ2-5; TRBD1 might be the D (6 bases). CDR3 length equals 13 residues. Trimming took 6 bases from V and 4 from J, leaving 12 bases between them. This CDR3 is CASRLTGRETQYF. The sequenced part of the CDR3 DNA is TGTGCCAGCAGATTAACAGGGCGAGAGACC.

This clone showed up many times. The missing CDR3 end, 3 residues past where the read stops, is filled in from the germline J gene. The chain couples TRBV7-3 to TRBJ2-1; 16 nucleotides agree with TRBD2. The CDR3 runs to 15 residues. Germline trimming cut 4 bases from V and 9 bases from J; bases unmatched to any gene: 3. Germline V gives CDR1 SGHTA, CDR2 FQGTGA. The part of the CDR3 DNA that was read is TGTGCCAGCAGCTCGGGACTAGCGGGAGGGGGTGAG. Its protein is CASSSGLAGGGE. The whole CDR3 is CASSSGLAGGGEQFF.

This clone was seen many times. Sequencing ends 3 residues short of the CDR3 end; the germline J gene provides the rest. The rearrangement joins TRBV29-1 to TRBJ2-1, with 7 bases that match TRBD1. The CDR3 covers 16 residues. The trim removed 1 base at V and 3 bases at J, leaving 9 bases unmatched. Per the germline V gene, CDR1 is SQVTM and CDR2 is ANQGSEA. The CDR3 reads CSVEGTEGGNYNEQFF. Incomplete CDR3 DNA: TGCAGCGTTGAAGGTACCGAAGGGGGCAACTACAATGAG.

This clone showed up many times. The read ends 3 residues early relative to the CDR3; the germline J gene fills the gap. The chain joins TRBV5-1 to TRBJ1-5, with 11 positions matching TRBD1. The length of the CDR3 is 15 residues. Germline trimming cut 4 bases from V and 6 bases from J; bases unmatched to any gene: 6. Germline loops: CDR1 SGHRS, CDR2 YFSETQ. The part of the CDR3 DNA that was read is TGCGCCAGCAGCCCGGACAGGGGGCGAGGTCAGCCC. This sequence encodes CASSPDRGRGQP. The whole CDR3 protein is CASSPDRGRGQPQHF. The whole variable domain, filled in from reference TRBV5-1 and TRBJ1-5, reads KAGVTQTPRYLIKTRGQQVTLSCSPISGHRSVSWYQQTPGQGLQFLFEYFSETQRNKGNFPGRFSGRQFSNSRSEMNVSTLELGDSALYLCASSPDRGRGQPQHFGDGTRLSIL.

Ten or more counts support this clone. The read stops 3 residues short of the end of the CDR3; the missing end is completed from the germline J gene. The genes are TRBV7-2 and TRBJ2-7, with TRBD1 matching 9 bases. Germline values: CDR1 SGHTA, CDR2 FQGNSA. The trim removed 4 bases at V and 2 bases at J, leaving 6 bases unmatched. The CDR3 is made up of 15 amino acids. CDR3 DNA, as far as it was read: TGTGCCAGCAGCTCACCCGGGACAGGGACCTACGAG. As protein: CASSSPGTGTYE. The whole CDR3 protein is CASSSPGTGTYEQYF.

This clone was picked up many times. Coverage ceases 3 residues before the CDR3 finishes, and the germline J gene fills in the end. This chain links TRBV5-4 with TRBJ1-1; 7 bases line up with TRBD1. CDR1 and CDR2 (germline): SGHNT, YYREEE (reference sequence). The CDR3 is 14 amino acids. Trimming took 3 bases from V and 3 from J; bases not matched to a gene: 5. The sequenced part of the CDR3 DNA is TGTGCCAGCAGCTCGCCACAGGGGCACACTGAA. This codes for CASSSPQGHTE. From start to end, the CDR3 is CASSSPQGHTEAFF.

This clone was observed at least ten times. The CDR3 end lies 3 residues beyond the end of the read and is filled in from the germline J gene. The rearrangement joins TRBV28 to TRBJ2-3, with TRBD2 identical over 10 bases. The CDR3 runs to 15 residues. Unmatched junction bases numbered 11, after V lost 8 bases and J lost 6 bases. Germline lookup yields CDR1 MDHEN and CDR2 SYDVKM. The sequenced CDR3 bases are TGTGCCAGCGCGTTAATAGCGGGAGGAAGGGATACG. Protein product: CASALIAGGRDT. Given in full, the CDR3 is CASALIAGGRDTQYF.

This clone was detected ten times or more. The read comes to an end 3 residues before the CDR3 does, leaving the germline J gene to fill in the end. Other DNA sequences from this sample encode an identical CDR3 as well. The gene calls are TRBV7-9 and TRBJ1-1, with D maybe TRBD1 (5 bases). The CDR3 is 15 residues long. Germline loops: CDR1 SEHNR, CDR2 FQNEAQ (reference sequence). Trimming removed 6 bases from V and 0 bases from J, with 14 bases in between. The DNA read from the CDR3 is TGTGCCAGCAGTATGAGTGGGGGGATGAACACTGAA. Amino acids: CASSMSGGMNTE. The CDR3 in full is CASSMSGGMNTEAFF. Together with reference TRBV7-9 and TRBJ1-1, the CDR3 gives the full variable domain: DTGVSQNPRHKITKRGQNVTFRCDPISEHNRLYWYRQTLGQGPEFLTYFQNEAQLEKSRLLSDRFSAERPKGSFSTLEIQRTEQGDSAMYLCASSMSGGMNTEAFFGQGTRLTVV.

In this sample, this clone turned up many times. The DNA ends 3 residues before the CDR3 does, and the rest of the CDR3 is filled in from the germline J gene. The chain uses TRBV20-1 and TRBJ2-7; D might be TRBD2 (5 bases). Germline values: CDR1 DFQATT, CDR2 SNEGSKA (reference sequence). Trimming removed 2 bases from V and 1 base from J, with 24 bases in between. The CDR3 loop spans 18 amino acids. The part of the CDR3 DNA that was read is TGCAGTGCTAGAATCGGTAGCGTACCCAAATGGGGATCCTACGAG. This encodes CSARIGSVPKWGSYE. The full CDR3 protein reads CSARIGSVPKWGSYEQYF.

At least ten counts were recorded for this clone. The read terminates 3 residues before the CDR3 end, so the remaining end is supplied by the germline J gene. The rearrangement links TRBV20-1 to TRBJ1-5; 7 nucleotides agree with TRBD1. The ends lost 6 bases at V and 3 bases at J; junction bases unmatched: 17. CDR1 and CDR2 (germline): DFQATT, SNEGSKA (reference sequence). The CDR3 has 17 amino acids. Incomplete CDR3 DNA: TGCAGTGCGATTGCCCCCCCAACGACAGGGACCAATCAGCCC. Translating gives CSAIAPPTTGTNQP. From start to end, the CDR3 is CSAIAPPTTGTNQPQHF.

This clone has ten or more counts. CDR3 amino acids: CASSSGQGIDTQYF. Partial CDR3 DNA: TGCGCCAGCAGCTCGGGACAGGGGATTGATACG. The rearrangement joins TRBV5-1 to TRBJ2-3, with 10 bases matching TRBD1. The sequence runs out 3 residues before the end of the CDR3; the remainder is reconstructed from the germline J gene. V trimming: 3 bases; J trimming: 6 bases; junction bases outside the gene matches: 4. The CDR3 loop spans 14 amino acids. Germline V gives CDR1 SGHRS, CDR2 YFSETQ.

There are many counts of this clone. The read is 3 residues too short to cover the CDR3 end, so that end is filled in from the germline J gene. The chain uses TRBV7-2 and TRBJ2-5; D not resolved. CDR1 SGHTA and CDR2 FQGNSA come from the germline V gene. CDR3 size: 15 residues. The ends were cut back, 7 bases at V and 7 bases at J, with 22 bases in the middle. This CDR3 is CASTTPGQRKVTQYF. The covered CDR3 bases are TGTGCCAGCACCACCCCTGGGCAAAGAAAGGTGACC.

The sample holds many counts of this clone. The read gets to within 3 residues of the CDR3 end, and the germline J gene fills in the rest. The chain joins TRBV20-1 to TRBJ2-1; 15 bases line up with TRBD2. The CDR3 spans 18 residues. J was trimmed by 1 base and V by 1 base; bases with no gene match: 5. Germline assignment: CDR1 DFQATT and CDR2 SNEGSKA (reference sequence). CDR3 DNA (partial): TGCAGTGCTAGAGGGACTAGCGGGAGGGCCTTGTCCTACAATGAG. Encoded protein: CSARGTSGRALSYNE. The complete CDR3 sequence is CSARGTSGRALSYNEQFF.

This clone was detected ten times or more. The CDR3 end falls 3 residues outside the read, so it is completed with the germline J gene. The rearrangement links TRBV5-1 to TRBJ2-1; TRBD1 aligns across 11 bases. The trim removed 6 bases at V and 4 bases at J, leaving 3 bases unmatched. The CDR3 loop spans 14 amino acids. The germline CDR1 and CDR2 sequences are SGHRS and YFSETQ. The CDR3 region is CASMDRGRYNEQFF. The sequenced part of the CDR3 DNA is TGCGCCAGCATGGACAGGGGGCGATACAATGAG.

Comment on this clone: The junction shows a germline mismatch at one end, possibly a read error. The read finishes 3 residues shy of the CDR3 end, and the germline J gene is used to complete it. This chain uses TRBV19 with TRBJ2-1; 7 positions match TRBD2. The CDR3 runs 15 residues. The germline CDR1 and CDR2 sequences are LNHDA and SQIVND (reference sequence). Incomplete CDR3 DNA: TGTGCCGGTAGTTTTACGGGGGGCTCCTACAATGAG. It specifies CAGSFTGGSYNE. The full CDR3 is CAGSFTGGSYNEQFF.

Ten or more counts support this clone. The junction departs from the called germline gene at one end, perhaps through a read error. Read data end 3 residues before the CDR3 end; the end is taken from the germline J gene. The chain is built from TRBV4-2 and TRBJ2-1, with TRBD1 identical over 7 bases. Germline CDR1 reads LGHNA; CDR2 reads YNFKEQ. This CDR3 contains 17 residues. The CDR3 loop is CASSPNPGTASYNEQFF. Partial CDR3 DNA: TGCGCCAGCAGCCCCAACCCCGGGACAGCTTCCTACAATGAG.

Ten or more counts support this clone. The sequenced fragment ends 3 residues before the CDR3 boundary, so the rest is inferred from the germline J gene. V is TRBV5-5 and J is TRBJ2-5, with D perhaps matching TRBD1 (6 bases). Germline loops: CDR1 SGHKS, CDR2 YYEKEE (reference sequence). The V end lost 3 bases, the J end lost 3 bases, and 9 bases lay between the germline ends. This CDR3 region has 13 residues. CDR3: CASSWAGEETQYF. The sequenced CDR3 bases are TGTGCCAGCAGCTGGGCAGGGGAAGAGACC.

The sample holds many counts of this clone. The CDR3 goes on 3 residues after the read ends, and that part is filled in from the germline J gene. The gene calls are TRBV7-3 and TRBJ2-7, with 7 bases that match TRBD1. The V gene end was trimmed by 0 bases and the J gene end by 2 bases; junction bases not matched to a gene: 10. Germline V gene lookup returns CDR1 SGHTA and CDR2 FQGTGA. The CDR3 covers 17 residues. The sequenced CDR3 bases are TGTGCCAGCAGCTTAACAGGGGGCGGCCACCTACCCTACGAG. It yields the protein CASSLTGGGHLPYE. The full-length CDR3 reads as CASSLTGGGHLPYEQYF.

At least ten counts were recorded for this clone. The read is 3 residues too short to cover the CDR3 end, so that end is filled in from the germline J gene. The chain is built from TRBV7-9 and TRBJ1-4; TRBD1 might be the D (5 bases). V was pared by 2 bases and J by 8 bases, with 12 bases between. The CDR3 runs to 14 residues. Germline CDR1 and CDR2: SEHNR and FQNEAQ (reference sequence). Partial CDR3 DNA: TGTGCCAGCAGCTTAACAGGTCCTGGGGAAAAA. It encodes CASSLTGPGEK. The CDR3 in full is CASSLTGPGEKLFF.

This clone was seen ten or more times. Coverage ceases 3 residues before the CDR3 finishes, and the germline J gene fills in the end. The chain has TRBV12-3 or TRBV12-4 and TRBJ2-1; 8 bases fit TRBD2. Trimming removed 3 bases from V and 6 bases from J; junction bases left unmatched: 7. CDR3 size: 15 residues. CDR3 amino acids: CASSFFPGGGNEQFF. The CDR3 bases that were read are TGTGCCAGCAGTTTCTTCCCCGGGGGGGGCAATGAG.

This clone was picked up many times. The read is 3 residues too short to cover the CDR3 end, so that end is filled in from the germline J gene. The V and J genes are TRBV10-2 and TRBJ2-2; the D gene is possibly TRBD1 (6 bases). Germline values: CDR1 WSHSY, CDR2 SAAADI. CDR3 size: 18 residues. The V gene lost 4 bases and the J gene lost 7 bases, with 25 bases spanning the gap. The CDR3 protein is CASSGGQALNGVSGELFF. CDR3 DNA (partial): TGCGCCAGCAGTGGGGGGCAGGCCCTGAATGGAGTTAGCGGGGAG.

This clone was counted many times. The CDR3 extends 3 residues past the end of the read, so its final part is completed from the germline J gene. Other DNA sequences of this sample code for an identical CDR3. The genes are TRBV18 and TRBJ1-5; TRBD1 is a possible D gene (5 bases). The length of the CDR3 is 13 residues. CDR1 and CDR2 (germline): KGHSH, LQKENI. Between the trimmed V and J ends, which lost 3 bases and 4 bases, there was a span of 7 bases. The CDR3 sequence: CASSPQGNQPQHF. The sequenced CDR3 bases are TGTGCCAGCTCACCCCAGGGTAATCAGCCC.

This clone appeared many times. CDR3 bases read: TGTGCCAGCAGCCTCACAGGGTACTACGAG. It codes for CASSLTGYYE. The entire CDR3 sequence reads CASSLTGYYEQYF. V usage is TRBV28 and J usage is TRBJ2-7; tentatively, D is TRBD1 (6 bases). The read ends 3 residues shy of where the CDR3 ends; the end is completed using the germline J gene. This CDR3 is built from 13 residues. Germline V gene lookup returns CDR1 MDHEN and CDR2 SYDVKM. The V and J ends lost 6 bases and 3 bases respectively, with 12 bases between them.

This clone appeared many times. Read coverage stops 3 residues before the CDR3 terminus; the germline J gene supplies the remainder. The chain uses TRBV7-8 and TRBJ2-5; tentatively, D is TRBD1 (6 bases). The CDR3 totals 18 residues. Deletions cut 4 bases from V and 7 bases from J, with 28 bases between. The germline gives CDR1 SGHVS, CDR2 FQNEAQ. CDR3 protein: CASSYLLVGGPGEGTQYF. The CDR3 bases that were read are TGTGCCAGCAGCTACCTCTTGGTTGGGGGCCCAGGGGAAGGGACC.

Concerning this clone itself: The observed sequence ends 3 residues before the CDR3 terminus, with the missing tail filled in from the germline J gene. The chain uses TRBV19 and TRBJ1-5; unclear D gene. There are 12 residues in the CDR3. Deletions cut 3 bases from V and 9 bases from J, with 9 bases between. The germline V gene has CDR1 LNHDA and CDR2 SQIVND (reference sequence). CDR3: CASSIPSGPQHF. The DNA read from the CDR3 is TGTGCCAGTAGTATCCCGTCCGGGCCC.

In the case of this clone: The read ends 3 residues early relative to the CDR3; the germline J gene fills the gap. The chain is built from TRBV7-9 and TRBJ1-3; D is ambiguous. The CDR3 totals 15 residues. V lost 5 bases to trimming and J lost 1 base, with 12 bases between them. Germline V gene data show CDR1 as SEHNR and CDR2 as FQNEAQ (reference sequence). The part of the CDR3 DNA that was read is TGTGCCAGCAGCCCCCTCGGGGATTCTGGAAACACC. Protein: CASSPLGDSGNT. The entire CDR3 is CASSPLGDSGNTIYF.

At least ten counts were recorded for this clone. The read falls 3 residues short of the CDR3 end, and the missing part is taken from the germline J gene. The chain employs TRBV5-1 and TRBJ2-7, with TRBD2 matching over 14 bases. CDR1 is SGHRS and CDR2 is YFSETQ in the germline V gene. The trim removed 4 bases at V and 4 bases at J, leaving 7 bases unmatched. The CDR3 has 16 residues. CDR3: CASSLTGLAGAYEQYF. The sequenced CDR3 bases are TGCGCCAGCAGCCTCACGGGACTAGCGGGAGCTTACGAG.

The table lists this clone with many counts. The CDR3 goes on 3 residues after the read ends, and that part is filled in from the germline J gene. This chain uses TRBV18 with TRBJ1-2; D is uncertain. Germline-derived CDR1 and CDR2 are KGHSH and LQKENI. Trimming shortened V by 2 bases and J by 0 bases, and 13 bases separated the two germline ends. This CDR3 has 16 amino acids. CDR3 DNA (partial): TGTGCCAGCTCACCAGAATCGTACTCATCTAACTATGGC. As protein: CASSPESYSSNYG. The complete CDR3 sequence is CASSPESYSSNYGYTF.

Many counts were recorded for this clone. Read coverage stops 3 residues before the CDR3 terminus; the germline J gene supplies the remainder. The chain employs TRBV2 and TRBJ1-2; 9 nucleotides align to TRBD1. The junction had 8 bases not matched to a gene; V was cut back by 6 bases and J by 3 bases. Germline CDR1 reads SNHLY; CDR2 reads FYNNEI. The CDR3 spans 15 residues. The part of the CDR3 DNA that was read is TGTGCCAGCAGGATACAGGGGGCTGGGGACTATGGC. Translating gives CASRIQGAGDYG. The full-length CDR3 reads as CASRIQGAGDYGYTF.

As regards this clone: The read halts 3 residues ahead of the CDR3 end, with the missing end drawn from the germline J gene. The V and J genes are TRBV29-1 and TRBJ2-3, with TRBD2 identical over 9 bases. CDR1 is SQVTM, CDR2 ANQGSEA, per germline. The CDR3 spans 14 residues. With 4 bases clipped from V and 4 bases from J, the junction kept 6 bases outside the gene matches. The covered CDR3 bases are TGCAGCGTTGGCCCTAGCGGGACCTCAGATACG. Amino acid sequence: CSVGPSGTSDT. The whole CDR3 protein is CSVGPSGTSDTQYF.

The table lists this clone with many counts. The CDR3 region is CASTAGSSSYNEQFF. The DNA read from the CDR3 is TGCGCCAGCACTGCAGGCTCCAGCTCCTACAATGAG. J is TRBJ2-1 and V is TRBV5-1; D is unresolved. The read stops 3 residues short of the end of the CDR3; the missing end is completed from the germline J gene. CDR1 is SGHRS and CDR2 is YFSETQ in the germline V gene. The CDR3 spans 15 residues. The V end lost 6 bases, the J end lost 0 bases, and 13 bases lay between the germline ends.